The sample holds a few counts of the clone carrying this T cell receptor (beta chain). The table came from immunoSEQ multiplex PCR; TCRdb's copy has only in-frame clones and leaves some out. The sample contains 60,000 to 90,000 clones, about 79% of which appear only once. This specimen belongs to a study of blood T cell repertoires in COVID-19. Study-wide background: Sample material is recorded as cDNA or gDNA derived from T cells, B-cell-depleted T cells, or PBMCs.

The CDR3 is 13 amino acids. V lost 7 bases to trimming and J lost 2 bases, with 9 bases between them. The germline CDR1 and CDR2 sequences are SGHTA and FQGNSA. The TCR comes from a woman in her fifties or sixties with acute or convalescent COVID-19. The chain links TRBV7-2 to TRBJ1-3, with D hard to call. Sequencing was performed on peripheral blood. DNA of the CDR3: TGTGCCAGCACCTCTGTAGCTGGAAACACCATATATTTT. Translating it yields CASTSVAGNTIYF.